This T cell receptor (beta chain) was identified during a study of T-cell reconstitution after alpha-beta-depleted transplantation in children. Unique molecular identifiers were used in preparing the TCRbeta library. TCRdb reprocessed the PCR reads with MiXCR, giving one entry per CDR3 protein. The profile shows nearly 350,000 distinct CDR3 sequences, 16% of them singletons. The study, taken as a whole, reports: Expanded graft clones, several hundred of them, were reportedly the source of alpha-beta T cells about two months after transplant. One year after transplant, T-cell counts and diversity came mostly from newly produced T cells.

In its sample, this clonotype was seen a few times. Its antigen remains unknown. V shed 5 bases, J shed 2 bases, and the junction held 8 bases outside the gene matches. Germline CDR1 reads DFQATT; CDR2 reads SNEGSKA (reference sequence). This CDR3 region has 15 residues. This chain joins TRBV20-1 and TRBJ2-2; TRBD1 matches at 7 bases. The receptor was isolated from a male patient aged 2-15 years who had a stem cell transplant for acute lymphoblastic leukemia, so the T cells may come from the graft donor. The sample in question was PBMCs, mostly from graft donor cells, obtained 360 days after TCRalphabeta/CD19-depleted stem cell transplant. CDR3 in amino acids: CSAVPGQSNTGELFF. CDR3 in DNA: TGCAGTGCTGTCCCGGGACAGAGTAACACCGGGGAGCTGTTTTTT.